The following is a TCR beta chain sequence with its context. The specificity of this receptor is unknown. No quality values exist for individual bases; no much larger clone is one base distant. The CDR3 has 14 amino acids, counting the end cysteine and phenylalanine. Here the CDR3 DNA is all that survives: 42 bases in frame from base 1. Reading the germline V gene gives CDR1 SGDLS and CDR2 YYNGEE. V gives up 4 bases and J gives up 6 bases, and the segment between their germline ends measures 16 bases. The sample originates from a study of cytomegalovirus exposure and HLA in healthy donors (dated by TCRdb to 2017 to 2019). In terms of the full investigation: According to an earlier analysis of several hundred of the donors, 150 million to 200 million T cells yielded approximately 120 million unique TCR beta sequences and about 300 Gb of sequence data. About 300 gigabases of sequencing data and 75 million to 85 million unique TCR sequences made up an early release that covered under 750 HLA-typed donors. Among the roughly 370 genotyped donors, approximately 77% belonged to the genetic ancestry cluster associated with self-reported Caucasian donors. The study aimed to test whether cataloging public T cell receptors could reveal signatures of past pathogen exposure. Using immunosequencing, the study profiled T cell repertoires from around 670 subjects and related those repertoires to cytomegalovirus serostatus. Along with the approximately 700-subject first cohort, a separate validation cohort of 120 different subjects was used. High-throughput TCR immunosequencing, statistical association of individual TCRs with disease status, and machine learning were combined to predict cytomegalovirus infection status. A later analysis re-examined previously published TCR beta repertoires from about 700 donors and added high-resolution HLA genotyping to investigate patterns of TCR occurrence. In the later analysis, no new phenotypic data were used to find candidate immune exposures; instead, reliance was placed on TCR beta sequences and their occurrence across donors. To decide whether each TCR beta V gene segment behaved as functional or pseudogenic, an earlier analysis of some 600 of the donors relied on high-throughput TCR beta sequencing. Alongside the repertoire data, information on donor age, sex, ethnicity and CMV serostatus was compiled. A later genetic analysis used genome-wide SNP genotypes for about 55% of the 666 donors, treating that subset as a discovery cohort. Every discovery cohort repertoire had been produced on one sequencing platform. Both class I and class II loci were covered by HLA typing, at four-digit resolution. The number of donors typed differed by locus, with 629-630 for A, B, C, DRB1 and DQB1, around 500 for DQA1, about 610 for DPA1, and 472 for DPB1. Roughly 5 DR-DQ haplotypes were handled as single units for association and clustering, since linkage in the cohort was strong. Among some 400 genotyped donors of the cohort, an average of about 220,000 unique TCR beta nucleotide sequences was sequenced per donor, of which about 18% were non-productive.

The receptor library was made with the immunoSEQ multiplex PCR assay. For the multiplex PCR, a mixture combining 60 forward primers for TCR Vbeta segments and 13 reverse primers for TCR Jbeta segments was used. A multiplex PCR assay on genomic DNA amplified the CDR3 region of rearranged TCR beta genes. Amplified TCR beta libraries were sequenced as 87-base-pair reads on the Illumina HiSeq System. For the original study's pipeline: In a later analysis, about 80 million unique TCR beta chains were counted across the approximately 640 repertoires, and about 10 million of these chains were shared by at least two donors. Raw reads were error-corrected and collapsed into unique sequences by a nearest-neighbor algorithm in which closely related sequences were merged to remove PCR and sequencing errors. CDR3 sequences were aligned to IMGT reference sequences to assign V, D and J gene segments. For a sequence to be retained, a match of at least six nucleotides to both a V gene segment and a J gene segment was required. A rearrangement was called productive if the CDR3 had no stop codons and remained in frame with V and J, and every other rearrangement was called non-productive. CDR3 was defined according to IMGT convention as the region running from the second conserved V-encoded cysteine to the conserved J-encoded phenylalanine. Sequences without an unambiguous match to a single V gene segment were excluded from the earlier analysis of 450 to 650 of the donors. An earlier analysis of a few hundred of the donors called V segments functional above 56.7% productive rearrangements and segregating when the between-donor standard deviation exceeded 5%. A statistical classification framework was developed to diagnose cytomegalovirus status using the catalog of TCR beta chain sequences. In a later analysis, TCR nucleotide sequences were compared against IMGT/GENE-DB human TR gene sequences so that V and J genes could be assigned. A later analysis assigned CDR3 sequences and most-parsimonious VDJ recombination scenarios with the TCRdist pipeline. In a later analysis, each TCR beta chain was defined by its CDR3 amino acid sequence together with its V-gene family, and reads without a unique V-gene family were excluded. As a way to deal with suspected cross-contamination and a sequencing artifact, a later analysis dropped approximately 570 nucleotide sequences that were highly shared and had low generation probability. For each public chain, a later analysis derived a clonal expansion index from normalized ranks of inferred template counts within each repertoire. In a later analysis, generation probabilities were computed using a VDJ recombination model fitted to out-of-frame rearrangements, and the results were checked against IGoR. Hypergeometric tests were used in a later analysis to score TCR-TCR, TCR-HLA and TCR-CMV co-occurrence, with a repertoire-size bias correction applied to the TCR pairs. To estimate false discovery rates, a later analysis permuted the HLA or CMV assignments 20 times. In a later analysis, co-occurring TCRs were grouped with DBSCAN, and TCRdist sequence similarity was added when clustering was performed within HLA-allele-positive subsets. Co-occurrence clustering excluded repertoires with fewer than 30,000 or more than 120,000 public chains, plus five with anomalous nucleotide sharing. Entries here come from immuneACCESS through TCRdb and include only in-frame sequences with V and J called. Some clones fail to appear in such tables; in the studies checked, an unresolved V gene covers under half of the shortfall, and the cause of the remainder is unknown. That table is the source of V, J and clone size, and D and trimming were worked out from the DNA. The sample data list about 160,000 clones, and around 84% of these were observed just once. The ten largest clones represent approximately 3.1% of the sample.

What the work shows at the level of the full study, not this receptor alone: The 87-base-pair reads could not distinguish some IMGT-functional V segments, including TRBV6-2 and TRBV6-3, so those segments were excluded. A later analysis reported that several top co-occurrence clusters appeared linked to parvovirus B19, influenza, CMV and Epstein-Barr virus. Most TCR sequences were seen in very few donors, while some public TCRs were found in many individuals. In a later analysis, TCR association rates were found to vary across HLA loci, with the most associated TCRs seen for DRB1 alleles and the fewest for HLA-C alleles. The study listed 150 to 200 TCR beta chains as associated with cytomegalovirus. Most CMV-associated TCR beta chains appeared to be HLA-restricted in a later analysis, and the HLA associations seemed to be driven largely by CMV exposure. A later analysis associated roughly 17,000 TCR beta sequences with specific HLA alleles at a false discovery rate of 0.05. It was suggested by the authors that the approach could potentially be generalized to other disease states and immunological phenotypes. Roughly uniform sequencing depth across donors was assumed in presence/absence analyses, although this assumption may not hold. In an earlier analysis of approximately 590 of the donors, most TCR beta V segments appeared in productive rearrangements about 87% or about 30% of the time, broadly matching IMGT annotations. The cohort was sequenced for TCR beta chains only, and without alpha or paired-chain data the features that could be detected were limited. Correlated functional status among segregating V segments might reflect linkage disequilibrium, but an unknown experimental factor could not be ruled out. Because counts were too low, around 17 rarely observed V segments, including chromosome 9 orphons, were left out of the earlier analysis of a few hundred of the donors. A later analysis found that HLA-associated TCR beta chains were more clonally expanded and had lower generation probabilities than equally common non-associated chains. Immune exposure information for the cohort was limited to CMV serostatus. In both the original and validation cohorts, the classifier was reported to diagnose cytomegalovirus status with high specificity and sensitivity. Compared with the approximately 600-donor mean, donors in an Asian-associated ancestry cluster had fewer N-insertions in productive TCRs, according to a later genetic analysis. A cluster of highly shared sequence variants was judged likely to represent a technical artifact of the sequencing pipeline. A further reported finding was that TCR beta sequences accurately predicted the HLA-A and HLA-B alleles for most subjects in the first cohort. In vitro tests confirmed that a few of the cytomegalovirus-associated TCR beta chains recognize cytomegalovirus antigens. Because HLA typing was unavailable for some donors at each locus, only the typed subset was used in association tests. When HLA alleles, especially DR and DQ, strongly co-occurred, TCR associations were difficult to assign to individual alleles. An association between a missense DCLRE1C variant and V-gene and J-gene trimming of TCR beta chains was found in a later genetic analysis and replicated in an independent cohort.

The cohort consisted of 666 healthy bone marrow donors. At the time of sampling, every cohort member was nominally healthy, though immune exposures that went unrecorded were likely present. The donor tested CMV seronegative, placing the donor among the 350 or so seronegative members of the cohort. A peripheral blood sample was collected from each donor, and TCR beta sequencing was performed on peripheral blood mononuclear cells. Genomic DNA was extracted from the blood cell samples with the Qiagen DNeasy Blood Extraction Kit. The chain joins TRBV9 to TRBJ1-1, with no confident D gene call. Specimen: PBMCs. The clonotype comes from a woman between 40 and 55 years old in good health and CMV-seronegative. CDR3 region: CASSPRVEGAEAFF. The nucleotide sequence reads TGTGCCAGCAGCCCGAGGGTAGAGGGTGCTGAAGCTTTCTTT.